This TCR beta chain was sequenced during a study of neurological immune-mediated disorders. One entry per CDR3 protein results from TCRdb running MiXCR on the 5' RACE reads. The table shows under 70,000 distinct CDR3 sequences, with 2.5% to 4% occurring only once. This CDR3 comprises 16 residues. The germline V and J ends were trimmed by 4 bases and 4 bases, with 16 bases remaining between them. In germline, CDR1 is LNHDA, CDR2 SQIVND (reference sequence). The table lists this clonotype with many counts. The sample consisted of PBMCs. This chain links TRBV19 with TRBJ2-2, with D perhaps matching TRBD1 (6 bases). This receptor was identified in a woman between 45 and 65 years old with multiple sclerosis. CDR3 residues: CASSTTWDILTGELFF. For the CDR3, the DNA is TGTGCCAGTAGTACTACCTGGGACATACTCACCGGGGAGCTGTTTTTT.